This TCR beta chain was sequenced for a study of PD-L1 blockade in urothelial cancer listed by TCRdb under 2017. About the full investigation: All patients started therapy in about 2014 and received atezolizumab 1,200 mg intravenously every 3 weeks. About 85% of the roughly 29 patients were identified as males with urothelial cancer of bladder origin, and a prior smoking history was reported by 18 of 29 patients. Patients had an ECOG performance status of 0 or 1 and had received between 0 and 3 prior chemotherapy regimens. Blood samples were analyzed at two time points: 3 weeks after treatment start (second dose) and 6 weeks after treatment start. Blood samples gave median yields of around 150,000 T cells and some 80,000 unique TCRs, along with a median clonality of 0.080. The study, an exploratory multi-omic analysis, examined somatic, immune and clinical correlates of response to PD-L1 blockade with atezolizumab in urothelial cancer. Pretreatment tumor samples, along with matched peripheral blood serially collected before and after atezolizumab treatment, were subjected to TCR sequencing. Durable clinical benefit was defined as progression-free survival longer than 6 months, and TCR features were also tested against progression-free and overall survival. In the same patients who had TCR sequencing, pretreatment tumors also underwent whole exome sequencing and RNA sequencing. Durable clinical benefit was achieved by nine patients and was not achieved by 20 patients. Twenty-nine patients had pretreatment blood TCR-seq, about 25 had at least one posttreatment blood collection, and about 25 had tumor TCR-seq. Here is what the overall study found, with its caveats: Because the sample size was small (n ≈ 29) and many exploratory analyses were performed, the results are intended to be hypothesis-generating. Improved progression-free and overall survival was found to be associated with pretreatment peripheral blood TCR clonality below the median. At 3 weeks after the start of treatment, tumor-associated TCR clones in peripheral blood had expanded more in patients with durable benefit (n of about 20, p = 0.022).

Germline trimming: 1 base from V, 3 bases from J; junction bases outside gene matches: 7. Reading from cysteine to phenylalanine, the CDR3 counts 18 amino acids. The read is trimmed to its CDR3 DNA, 54 bases read in frame from base 1. Via the germline V gene, CDR1 is SGHVS and CDR2 FNYEAQ. The cohort comprised roughly 30 patients with locally advanced or metastatic urothelial carcinoma treated at Memorial Sloan Kettering on a trial protocol. Peripheral blood mononuclear cells were collected pretreatment and during treatment, with between 1 and 8 total time points per patient. The Qiagen DNeasy Blood extraction kit was used to purify genomic DNA from total PBMCs and tumor samples. PBMCs were collected pretreatment and during treatment, and were isolated and stored as previously described. Each PCR received spiked-in synthetic TCR analog templates so that absolute template abundance could be estimated from read counts. The immunoSEQ assay used bias-controlled V and J gene primers to amplify TCRbeta CDR3 regions from genomic DNA. Sequencing of rearranged TCRbeta segments was done at approximately 20X coverage. Processing in the source paper ran as follows. Clustering was used to correct sequencing errors, and CDR3s were annotated against IMGT so that V, D and J genes could be assigned. Downstream analyses used only productive TCRbeta rearrangements and left out out-of-frame or stop-codon sequences. Clonality was computed as one minus Shannon entropy normalized by the log of the number of unique productive sequences. Fisher's exact test with Benjamini-Hochberg correction, using a cutoff of adjusted p below 0.01, was how clones that differed between time points or between blood and tumor were identified. As stored in TCRdb, this immuneACCESS dataset retains in-frame rearrangements with V and J assigned. A fraction of the clones does not appear; measured against another copy, unresolved V genes explain less than half of the discrepancy, and the remainder lacks a known reason. V, J and clone size reflect that table, while D and trimming were determined from the DNA. The sample data list tens of thousands of clones, and approximately 79% of these were observed just once. Just over 2% of the sample goes to the ten largest clones.

About this clone: Its antigen is still unknown. The input lacks base qualities; no much larger clone sits a single base away.

The sequence derives from a middle-aged man with urothelial cancer. Recombination connected TRBV7-6 to TRBJ2-1; TRBD2 matches 12 bases in the middle. The starting material was PBMCs, obtained around atezolizumab (anti-PD-L1) treatment. CDR3 loop: CASSLVLAGGSNYNEQFF. DNA sequence: TGTGCCAGCAGCTTAGTACTAGCGGGAGGTTCGAACTACAATGAGCAGTTCTTC. Where the CDR3 stops, the reference TRBV7-6 and TRBJ2-1 genes take over; the full variable domain is GAGVSQSPRYKVTKRGQDVALRCDPISGHVSLYWYRQALGQGPEFLTYFNYEAQQDKSGLPNDRFSAERPEGSISTLTIQRTEQRDSAMYRCASSLVLAGGSNYNEQFFGPGTRLTVL.